The present T cell receptor beta chain was sequenced within a study of cytomegalovirus exposure and HLA in healthy donors. In germline, CDR1 is SGHNT, CDR2 YENEEA. This CDR3 comprises 14 residues. The V segment lost 8 bases and the J segment 2 bases; nucleotides outside the gene matches: 6. Primers for the PCR totalled 60 Vbeta and 13 Jbeta. Assay: immunoSEQ multiplex PCR; the TCRdb copy retains only in-frame clones and omits some. The sample shows some 140,000 clones, roughly four fifths of them seen only once. This chain uses TRBV11-3 with TRBJ2-3; 8 bases align to TRBD1. The clonotype was recovered from a man aged 25 to 40 in good health and CMV-seronegative. Material for sequencing was PBMCs. CDR3 sequence reads: CASVRGRNTDTQYF. For the CDR3, the DNA is TGTGCCAGCGTCAGGGGGCGGAACACAGATACGCAGTATTTT.